Following are 23 T cell receptor beta chains from one sample sequenced in a study of regulatory T cells in long-lasting Graves disease. Time point of the sample: persistent/refractory GD, antithyroid drugs over 5 years with positive TRAb. Following extraction of RNA from PBMCs, that RNA was used to make the TCR library. To make TCR beta libraries, researchers used iRepertoire HTBI primers and Arm-PCR of CDR3 regions. TCRdb recomputed calls from the multiplex PCR reads with MiXCR, one row per CDR3 protein. This table holds over 650,000 distinct CDR3 sequences, around 30% found once. The sample here was peripheral blood mononuclear cells (PBMCs), taken when the disease was refractory, from a patient treated with antithyroid drugs. These receptors were obtained from a female donor with Graves disease.

Only a few counts were recorded for this clonotype. The rearrangement uses TRBV12-3 or TRBV12-4 and TRBJ2-7; TRBD1 is a possible D gene (6 bases). CDR3 length equals 15 residues. V was pared by 1 base and J by 1 base, with 11 bases between. The chain's CDR3 is CASSLGTVISYEQYF. The CDR3 DNA reads as TGTGCCAGCAGTTTAGGGACAGTTATATCCTACGAGCAGTACTTC.

This clonotype was counted at least ten times. The chain has TRBV12-3 or TRBV12-4 and TRBJ1-2; the D gene is possibly TRBD1 (5 bases). The CDR3 is 14 amino acids. V was shortened by 5 bases and J by 0 bases, with 10 bases between the two germline ends. The CDR3 spells CASSQGWTNYGYTF. The CDR3 region has the DNA TGTGCCAGCAGTCAGGGTTGGACTAACTATGGCTACACCTTC.

This clonotype turned up a few times. V gene TRBV19 combines with J gene TRBJ2-2; D call uncertain. V was shortened by 3 bases and J by 6 bases, with 8 bases between the two germline ends. CDR1 and CDR2 (germline): LNHDA, SQIVND (reference sequence). CDR3 size: 13 residues. The DNA of the CDR3 is TGTGCCAGTAGTATCGTGGTTGCCGGGGAGCTGTTTTTT. This codes for CASSIVVAGELFF.

This clonotype was observed at least ten times. The CDR3 DNA follows: TGCAGTGCTAGAGGATTGGGGGATAACACTGAAGCTTTCTTT. It codes for CSARGLGDNTEAFF. This chain connects TRBV20-1 to TRBJ1-1, with D possibly TRBD1 on 5 matching bases. Germline CDR1 DFQATT, CDR2 SNEGSKA (reference sequence). CDR3 length: 14 amino acids. Trimming cost V 1 base and J 2 bases, with 11 bases left between them.

V and J are TRBV24-1 and TRBJ1-1; tentative D call: TRBD1 (6 bases). This CDR3 has 14 residues. Trimming removed 7 bases from V and 5 bases from J, with 16 bases in between. Germline-derived CDR1 and CDR2 are KGHDR and SFDVKD. CDR3 loop: CATRGGSGETEAFF. The DNA for the CDR3 is TGTGCCACCAGGGGAGGGTCAGGGGAGACTGAAGCTTTCTTT.

This clonotype came up a few times. The rearrangement links TRBV20-1 to TRBJ2-2, with no clear D. The germline V and J ends were trimmed by 7 bases and 2 bases, with 5 bases remaining between them. The CDR3 runs to 11 residues. Germline V gene sequence: CDR1 DFQATT, CDR2 SNEGSKA (reference sequence). CDR3 coding DNA: TGCAGTGTGGAAAACACCGGGGAGCTGTTTTTT. Encoded protein: CSVENTGELFF.

This clonotype occurred a few times. The chain recombines TRBV3-1 with TRBJ2-7, with a weak D call TRBD1 (6 bases). V dropped 5 bases and J dropped 4 bases, with 12 bases sitting between them. CDR3 length: 13 residues. Germline-derived CDR1 and CDR2 are LGHDT and YNNKEL (reference sequence). The CDR3 here is CASSSQRGYEQYF. DNA of the CDR3: TGTGCCAGCAGCTCCCAGAGGGGGTACGAGCAGTACTTC.

At least ten counts were recorded for this clonotype. The chain uses TRBV10-1 and TRBJ1-5; the D is unclear. The CDR3 is made up of 12 amino acids. The germline V gene has CDR1 WNHNN and CDR2 SYGVQD (reference sequence). V gave up 10 bases and J gave up 1 base, with 8 bases separating them. CDR3 in DNA: TGCGCCACTCGATCCAGCAATCAGCCCCAGCATTTT. Translated: CATRSSNQPQHF.

This clonotype was counted a few times. The chain couples TRBV3-1 to TRBJ1-1; no clear D gene. Trimming shortened V by 1 base and J by 2 bases, and 5 bases separated the two germline ends. Germline assignment: CDR1 LGHDT and CDR2 YNNKEL (reference sequence). The CDR3 is 13 amino acids. CDR3 bases: TGTGCCAGCAGCCAAGTTAAAAACACTGAAGCTTTCTTT. Its protein is CASSQVKNTEAFF.

This clonotype was counted a few times. A read error is possible here, since a much larger clone lies one base away. The V call is TRBV20-1, the J call TRBJ1-1, with TRBD1 as a possible D gene (5 bases). With 5 bases removed from V and 6 bases from J, the gap between germline ends came to 22 bases. This CDR3 is 15 amino acids long. Germline values: CDR1 DFQATT, CDR2 SNEGSKA (reference sequence). In nucleotides, the CDR3 is TGCAGTGCTCCAAATACCGCCGGGACTCGGGCTGAAGCTTTCTTT. As protein: CSAPNTAGTRAEAFF.

The chain uses TRBV10-1 and TRBJ1-1; no clear D. CDR3 size: 14 residues. V lost 8 bases and J 4 bases, leaving 17 bases between the germline ends. Germline V gives CDR1 WNHNN, CDR2 SYGVQD (reference sequence). CDR3 nucleotides: TGCGCCAGCCGAGTGGACGGGTCGAGCACTGAAGCTTTCTTT. Translating it yields CASRVDGSSTEAFF.

This clonotype was counted ten times or more. The rearrangement links TRBV6-5 to TRBJ1-5; D is unclear. Germline V gives CDR1 MNHEY, CDR2 SVGAGI. V lost 2 bases and J 5 bases, leaving 10 bases between the germline ends. This CDR3 is 14 amino acids long. The DNA of the CDR3 is TGTGCCAGCAGTTACGAGAGGGATCATCAGCCCCAGCATTTT. Translation: CASSYERDHQPQHF.

About this clonotype itself: It may be a read error: a sequence one base away is much more abundant. This is likely a read error, given that the CDR3 carries no conserved phenylalanine or tryptophan at its end. CDR3 nucleotide sequence: TGTGCCAGCAGTTCCTCCAGAAGGGGCAATGGCTACACCCTC. Amino acid sequence: CASSSSRRGNGYTL. The chain uses TRBV28 and TRBJ1-2, with a tentative D call TRBD1 (5 bases). The CDR3 covers 14 residues. Trimming stripped 4 bases from V and 6 bases from J, with 15 bases between. The germline CDR1 and CDR2 sequences are MDHEN and SYDVKM.

The chain uses TRBV19 and TRBJ2-4; the D is unclear. The CDR3 loop spans 16 amino acids. The V and J ends lost 5 bases and 2 bases respectively, with 16 bases between them. Germline V lookup: CDR1 LNHDA, CDR2 SQIVND (reference sequence). CDR3 DNA: TGTGCCAGTAGTCCCGGCAATCCAGGTACCAAAAACATTCAGTACTTC. Translated: CASSPGNPGTKNIQYF.

The J gene is TRBJ1-1, the V gene TRBV6-2 or TRBV6-3; weak D call: TRBD1 (5 bases). Trimming took 2 bases from V and 4 from J, leaving 17 bases between them. Germline V gene lookup returns CDR1 MNHEY and CDR2 SVGEGT. The CDR3 length is 16 residues. The CDR3 DNA is TGTGCCAGCAGTTACGAGTGGGGGAGAGGCTCCACTGAAGCTTTCTTT. Residues: CASSYEWGRGSTEAFF.

This chain connects TRBV5-1 to TRBJ2-5; possibly TRBD2 for D (5 bases). CDR1 is SGHRS and CDR2 is YFSETQ in the germline V gene. There are 13 residues in the CDR3. Trimming removed 5 bases at V and 4 bases at J, with 12 bases between. CDR3 loop: CASRWELLETQYF. CDR3 coding DNA: TGCGCCAGCAGGTGGGAGTTGTTAGAGACCCAGTACTTC.

The V call is TRBV27, the J call TRBJ1-1; D is uncertain. Trimming cost V 3 bases and J 1 base, with 15 bases left between them. The germline gives CDR1 MNHEY, CDR2 SMNVEV (reference sequence). There are 16 residues in the CDR3. CDR3 in amino acids: CASSLSQFPGNTEAFF. In nucleotides, the CDR3 is TGTGCCAGCAGTTTGAGCCAGTTTCCAGGGAACACTGAAGCTTTCTTT.

On this clonotype itself: A much larger clone differs from this one at a single base, so this may be a read error. V usage is TRBV2 and J usage is TRBJ1-5; no reliable D call. CDR1 SNHLY and CDR2 FYNNEI come from the germline V gene. V was trimmed by 5 bases and J by 2 bases, leaving 16 bases between them. The CDR3 totals 16 residues. The CDR3 sequence: CASSSTTGYGNQPQHF. Written as DNA, the CDR3 is TGTGCCAGCAGTTCAACGACGGGCTATGGCAATCAGCCCCAGCATTTT.

This clonotype turned up a few times. This chain connects TRBV25-1 to TRBJ1-5, with 10 bases matching TRBD1. CDR1 is MGHDK and CDR2 is SYGVNS in the germline V gene. This CDR3 has 15 residues. Trimming took 4 bases from V and 4 from J; bases not matched to a gene: 4. The CDR3 nucleotides are TGTGCCAGCAGTGCACCGGGACAGGGGAATCAGCCCCAGCATTTT. Protein product: CASSAPGQGNQPQHF.

This chain joins TRBV2 and TRBJ1-6; D may be TRBD1 (6 bases). Germline values: CDR1 SNHLY, CDR2 FYNNEI. The CDR3 spans 15 residues. The V end was cut by 7 bases, the J end by 0 bases, with 10 bases between. CDR3 protein: CASTGQSSYNSPLHF. CDR3 coding DNA: TGTGCCAGCACTGGACAGAGCTCCTATAATTCACCCCTCCACTTT.

This clonotype was observed many times. The CDR3 region is CSAPPQLDQETQYF. CDR3 coding DNA: TGCAGTGCTCCCCCTCAGCTAGACCAAGAGACCCAGTACTTC. This rearrangement joins TRBV20-1 to TRBJ2-5; D is unresolved. V lost 5 bases and J lost 0, with 13 bases in between. Germline assignment: CDR1 DFQATT and CDR2 SNEGSKA (reference sequence). This CDR3 is 14 amino acids long.

This rearrangement joins TRBV7-9 to TRBJ1-1; D remains unclear. V lost 7 bases and J 4 bases, leaving 10 bases between the germline ends. Germline CDR1 reads SEHNR; CDR2 reads FQNEAQ (reference sequence). The CDR3 covers 12 residues. The DNA for the CDR3 is TGTGCCAGCATTTCTAAGGCCACTGAAGCTTTCTTT. Amino acids: CASISKATEAFF. Filled out from reference TRBV7-9 and TRBJ1-1, the complete variable domain reads DTGVSQNPRHKITKRGQNVTFRCDPISEHNRLYWYRQTLGQGPEFLTYFQNEAQLEKSRLLSDRFSAERPKGSFSTLEIQRTEQGDSAMYLCASISKATEAFFGQGTRLTVV.

V is TRBV20-1 and J is TRBJ1-5; D uncertain. The CDR3 runs to 14 residues. The V end lost 3 bases, the J end lost 5 bases, and 14 bases lay between the germline ends. The germline gives CDR1 DFQATT, CDR2 SNEGSKA (reference sequence). The CDR3 sequence is CSASVGRVDQPQHF. In nucleotides, the CDR3 is TGCAGTGCTAGCGTCGGACGGGTGGATCAGCCCCAGCATTTT.